This T cell receptor (beta chain) was captured in a study of blood T cell repertoires in COVID-19. The participants were between about 18 and 89 years old and came from some 23 US areas. The data were produced by immunoSEQ multiplex PCR, yet TCRdb's version contains in-frame clones alone and is incomplete. The table lists hundreds of thousands of clones, approximately 89% of them singletons. This CDR3 comprises 13 residues. Germline V gene sequence: CDR1 MNHEY, CDR2 SMNVEV (reference sequence). Trimming removed 5 bases from V and 1 base from J, with 8 bases in between. This TCR was sampled from a woman between 40 and 55 years old who had recovered from COVID-19. This chain uses TRBV27 with TRBJ1-1, with D perhaps TRBD1 (5 bases). Material: PBMCs or T cells enriched from blood (not recorded which). The CDR3 nucleotides read TGTGCCAGCAGTCTCGGACAGAACACTGAAGCTTTCTTT. Protein sequence: CASSLGQNTEAFF.